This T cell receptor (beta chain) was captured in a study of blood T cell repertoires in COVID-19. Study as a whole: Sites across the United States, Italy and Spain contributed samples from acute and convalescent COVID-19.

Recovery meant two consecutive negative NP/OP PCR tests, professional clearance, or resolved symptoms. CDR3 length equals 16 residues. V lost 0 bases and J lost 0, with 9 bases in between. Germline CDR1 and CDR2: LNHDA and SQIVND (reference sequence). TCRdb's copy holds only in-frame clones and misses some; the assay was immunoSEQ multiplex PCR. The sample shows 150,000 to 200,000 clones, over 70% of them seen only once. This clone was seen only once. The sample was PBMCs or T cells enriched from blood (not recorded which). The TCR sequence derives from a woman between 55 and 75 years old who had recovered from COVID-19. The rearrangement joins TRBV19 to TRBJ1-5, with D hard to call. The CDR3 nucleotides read TGTGCCAGTAGTATAGACTTTGTGGCTAGCAATCAGCCCCAGCATTTT. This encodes CASSIDFVASNQPQHF.